This TCR beta chain was documented in a study of blood T cell repertoires in COVID-19 (dated by TCRdb to the early 2020s). For context, the study as a whole: Samples covering the acute and convalescent phases of COVID-19 were provided by collaborators in the United States, Italy and Spain. Sample metadata almost always included a de-identified subject ID, COVID-19 status, age in years and sex. A freely available public database, intended as a resource for researchers studying the immune response to SARS-CoV-2, is where the repertoires were released. The dataset comprised deeply sampled blood TCRbeta repertoires from subjects exposed to, actively infected with, or recovered from COVID-19. The samples were drawn from the first 160 participants of the ongoing ImmuneRACE study and from over a thousand subjects provided by 6 global collaborators. The material from the prospective study consisted of cDNA or gDNA derived from T cells, B-cell-depleted T cells, or PBMCs. Where available, HLA class I and class II types were obtained from metadata supplied by the sample provider rather than from assay-based typing.

As to this clone: What antigen it recognizes has not been identified. Base quality data are lacking; no much larger clone is found one base away.

Samples from volunteer blood donors who had recovered from COVID-19 were contributed by a second Seattle source. Whole blood was collected in K2EDTA tubes by collaborating institutions according to the institutions' own protocols. Collaborator samples were shipped for TCRbeta analysis as frozen whole blood, isolated PBMCs, or DNA extracted from either sample type. The germline V gene supplies CDR1 SGHRS and CDR2 YFSETQ. Its CDR3 holds 14 amino acids, cysteine through phenylalanine. The retained sequence is limited to the CDR3, 42 bases, with the frame set at the first base. Trimming takes 3 bases from V and 0 bases from J, and the germline ends sit 10 bases apart. The immunoSEQ Assay, a bias-controlled multiplex PCR, was used to amplify TCRbeta CDR3 regions from genomic DNA. For the original study's pipeline: The number of nucleated cells in each sample was estimated from the amplification of reference gene primers within the assay. Sequence reads were collapsed and filtered to measure the absolute abundance of every unique TCRbeta CDR3 rearrangement. For each sample, productive Simpson clonality was calculated by taking the square root of Simpson's diversity index across productive rearrangements. Held by TCRdb, this immuneACCESS table contains in-frame sequences only and omits some clones. Under half of the omission traces to an unresolved V gene where checked; the cause of the rest is unknown. That table supplies the V and J calls and clone size; D and trimming were determined from the DNA. Present in this sample are some 300,000 clones, approximately 89% of which were seen just once. The ten largest make up more than 6.5% of the sample.

What the work shows at the level of the full study, not this receptor alone: How much clinical and demographic metadata was included differed by source and by participant, and the metadata was provided uncurated.

The chain uses TRBV5-1 and TRBJ2-7; the best D guess is TRBD1, with 6 bases matching. Sequenced input: peripheral blood. The TCR was taken from a woman aged 25 to 45 who had recovered from COVID-19. The nucleotide sequence reads as follows: TGCGCCAGCAGCTCACAGGGCCCCTCCTACGAGCAGTACTTC. It codes for CASSSQGPSYEQYF.